Detailed here is one T cell receptor beta chain. This specimen comes from a study of CXCR3 chemokines and chemotherapy response in bladder cancer. V lost 3 bases to trimming and J lost 2 bases; unmatched junction nucleotides: 6. The CDR3 consists of 15 residues. Per germline, CDR1 SGDLS and CDR2 YYNGEE. TCRdb independently ran MiXCR on the PCR reads; one entry per CDR3 protein. The repertoire includes 8,000 to 10,000 distinct CDR3 sequences, 20% to 25% of them detected once, and roughly 8.9% sits in the top ten. The chain has TRBV9 and TRBJ2-3, with 7 bases matching TRBD1. Sampling was done from a patient whose treatment included neoadjuvant chemotherapy. The sequence derives from a human donor with bladder cancer that did not respond to neoadjuvant chemotherapy. The CDR3 bases are TGTGCCAGCAGCGGCCCTACAGGGGCCACAGATACGCAGTATTTT. Translation: CASSGPTGATDTQYF.